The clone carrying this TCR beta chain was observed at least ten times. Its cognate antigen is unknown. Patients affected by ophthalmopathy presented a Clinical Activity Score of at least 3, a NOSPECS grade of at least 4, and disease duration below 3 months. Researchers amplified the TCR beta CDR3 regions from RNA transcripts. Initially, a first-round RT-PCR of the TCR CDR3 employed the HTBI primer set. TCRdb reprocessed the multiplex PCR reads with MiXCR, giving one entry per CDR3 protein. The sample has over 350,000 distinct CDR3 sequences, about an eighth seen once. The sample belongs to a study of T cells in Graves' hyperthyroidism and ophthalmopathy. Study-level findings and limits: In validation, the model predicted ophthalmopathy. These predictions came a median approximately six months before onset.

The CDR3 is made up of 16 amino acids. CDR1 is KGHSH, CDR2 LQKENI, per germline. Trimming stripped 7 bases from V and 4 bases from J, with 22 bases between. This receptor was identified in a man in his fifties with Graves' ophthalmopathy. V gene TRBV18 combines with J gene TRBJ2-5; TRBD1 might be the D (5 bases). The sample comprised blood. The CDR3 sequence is CASLNSEQVLGETQYF. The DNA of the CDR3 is TGTGCCAGCTTGAACTCAGAACAGGTATTAGGAGAGACCCAGTACTTC.